The next 31 T cell receptor beta chains were all read from a single sample in a study of T cells in pancreatic ductal adenocarcinoma. Profiled with immunoSEQ multiplex PCR; TCRdb holds only in-frame clones, not every one. The sample has around 100,000 clones, nearly 95% seen once. Selected pancreatic ductal adenocarcinoma patients had undergone surgery without neoadjuvant therapy. Sequencing used PBMCs. The receptors were sampled from a human donor with pancreatic ductal adenocarcinoma.

This chain links TRBV6-1 with TRBJ1-1; D might be TRBD1 (5 bases). The CDR3 is 13 amino acids. V lost 10 bases and J lost 1, with 13 bases in between. CDR1 and CDR2 (germline): MNHNS, SASEGT. CDR3 sequence reads: CATVGRRNTEAFF. CDR3 DNA: TGTGCCACCGTGGGGCGCCGGAACACTGAAGCTTTCTTT.

The chain uses TRBV21-1 and TRBJ2-7; TRBD2, the D gene given by the table, was not confirmed from the DNA. TRBV21-1 is a pseudogene. This CDR3 is built from 14 residues. The CDR3 sequence is CASSKPGLITEQYF. Here the CDR3 DNA reads TGTGCCAGCAGCAAGCCGGGACTCATAACGGAGCAGTACTTC.

The CDR3 region has the DNA TGCGCCAGCAGCTTGGAGGCGGGAAGGAACACTGAAGCTTTCTTT. This sequence encodes CASSLEAGRNTEAFF. The chain is built from TRBV5-1 and TRBJ1-1; D is ambiguous. Germline V CDR1 and CDR2: SGHRS, YFSETQ. The CDR3 runs 15 residues. Deletions cut 0 bases from V and 1 base from J, with 10 bases between.

The chain is built from TRBV29-1 and TRBJ2-4; D possibly corresponds to TRBD1 (7 bases). Germline CDR1 reads SQVTM; CDR2 reads ANQGSEA. There are 15 residues in the CDR3. V was shortened by 8 bases and J by 1 base, with 18 bases between the two germline ends. The CDR3 sequence: CSTLSAGGAKNIQYF. CDR3 in DNA: TGCAGCACGTTGAGTGCAGGGGGGGCCAAAAACATTCAGTACTTC.

V gene TRBV15 combines with J gene TRBJ2-2, with 7 bases matching TRBD2. This CDR3 has 16 residues. V lost 1 base to trimming and J lost 2 bases; unmatched junction nucleotides: 4. Germline V gene data show CDR1 as LNHNV and CDR2 as YYDKDF (reference sequence). CDR3 amino acids: CATSRGGSINTGELFF. CDR3 DNA: TGTGCCACCAGCAGAGGCGGGAGTATTAACACCGGGGAGCTGTTTTTT.

The V gene is TRBV5-1, the J gene TRBJ1-1; 8 bases fit TRBD1. The germline gives CDR1 SGHRS, CDR2 YFSETQ. The length of the CDR3 is 13 residues. Unmatched junction bases numbered 8, after V lost 6 bases and J lost 7 bases. The CDR3 DNA reads as TGCGCCAGCATGGGGGACGGACAGGGTGAAGCTTTCTTT. Protein sequence: CASMGDGQGEAFF.

The CDR3 DNA is TGTGCCAGCAGCCTAGGGGGTTCAGCATCTAATGAAAAACTGTTTTTT. This gives the protein CASSLGGSASNEKLFF. V gene TRBV5-4 combines with J gene TRBJ1-4, with a possible D match to TRBD1 (6 bases). Trimming pared 4 bases from V and 3 bases from J, leaving 16 bases between. There are 16 residues in the CDR3. CDR1 and CDR2 (germline): SGHNT, YYREEE (reference sequence).

The chain joins TRBV10-3 to TRBJ1-1; D remains ambiguous. Germline V gene lookup returns CDR1 ENHRY and CDR2 SYGVKD. V was cut by 5 bases and J by 4 bases, with 11 bases left in between. The CDR3 has 13 residues. The CDR3 spells CAISSGLLTEAFF. The CDR3 bases are TGTGCCATCAGTTCCGGACTTCTCACTGAAGCTTTCTTT.

J is TRBJ1-1 and V is TRBV5-8, with TRBD1 matching over 11 bases. This CDR3 has 16 residues. Germline CDR1 reads SGHTS; CDR2 reads YDEGEE. The V gene end was trimmed by 4 bases and the J gene end by 5 bases; junction bases not matched to a gene: 10. The CDR3 nucleotides are TGTGCCAGCAGCAGGACAGGGGGCGCCAGGTGGACTGAAGCTTTCTTT. Protein sequence: CASSRTGGARWTEAFF.

The chain carries TRBV15 and TRBJ2-4; D is unclear. Between the trimmed V and J ends, which lost 1 base and 0 bases, there was a span of 7 bases. Per germline, CDR1 LNHNV and CDR2 YYDKDF (reference sequence). The CDR3 runs 15 residues. The CDR3 spells CATSRGSLAKNIQYF. Here the CDR3 DNA reads TGTGCCACCAGCAGAGGCTCACTAGCCAAAAACATTCAGTACTTC.

V is TRBV5-6 and J is TRBJ1-1; D gene unclear. Germline V gives CDR1 SGHDT, CDR2 YYEEEE. Trimming stripped 0 bases from V and 11 bases from J, with 14 bases between. The CDR3 has 13 residues. The CDR3 is CASSLVAAAGAFF. CDR3 nucleotide sequence: TGTGCCAGCAGCTTGGTGGCGGCGGCCGGGGCTTTCTTT.

DNA of the CDR3: TGCAGCGTTGAAGGGACTCGGGGGAAGAAAACCTTC. It encodes CSVEGTRGKKTF. The chain couples TRBV29-1 to TRBJ1-2; D is possibly TRBD1 (5 bases). Looked up from germline, CDR1 is SQVTM and CDR2 is ANQGSEA. The ends were cut back, 1 base at V and 14 bases at J, with 17 bases in the middle. CDR3 length: 12 residues. Complete variable domain (other parts from reference TRBV29-1 and TRBJ1-2): SAVISQKPSRDICQRGTSLTIQCQVDSQVTMMFWYRQQPGQSLTLIATANQGSEATYESGFVIDKFPISRPNLTFSTLTVSNMSPEDSSIYLCSVEGTRGKKTFGSGTRLTVV.

The chain couples TRBV11-3 to TRBJ1-3; D remains unclear. The CDR3 extends over 14 amino acids. V lost 5 bases and J 0 bases, leaving 8 bases between the germline ends. Germline-derived CDR1 and CDR2 are SGHNT and YENEEA. The CDR3 protein is CASSEGFSGNTIYF. The CDR3 DNA follows: TGTGCCAGCAGCGAGGGTTTCTCTGGAAACACCATATATTTT.

This clone was seen a few times. The J gene is TRBJ1-1, the V gene TRBV16; D call uncertain. V was clipped by 2 bases and J by 1 base, with 5 bases between them. In germline, CDR1 is KGHSY, CDR2 FQNENV. The CDR3 sequence is 13 residues long. CDR3 in amino acids: CASSQLTNTEAFF. The CDR3 nucleotides are TGTGCCAGCAGCCAACTAACGAACACTGAAGCTTTCTTT.

The chain is built from TRBV28 and TRBJ2-2; TRBD1 aligns across 7 bases. The V gene's germline CDR1 is MDHEN and CDR2 SYDVKM. The CDR3 length is 15 residues. V dropped 3 bases and J dropped 2; count of bases not matched to a gene: 3. CDR3 nucleotides: TGTGCCAGCAGTTTTGGGACAGCAAACACCGGGGAGCTGTTTTTT. Translation: CASSFGTANTGELFF.

The rearrangement joins TRBV15 to TRBJ1-4; D remains ambiguous. CDR1 and CDR2 (germline): LNHNV, YYDKDF (reference sequence). The CDR3 is made up of 16 amino acids. Between the trimmed V and J ends, which lost 0 bases and 8 bases, there was a span of 16 bases. CDR3 nucleotide sequence: TGTGCCACCAGCAGAGATCGGTTAGATAGGCGGGAAAAACTGTTTTTT. Protein: CATSRDRLDRREKLFF.

The chain joins TRBV2 to TRBJ2-5; 9 nucleotides match TRBD2. This CDR3 region has 15 residues. From germline, CDR1 is SNHLY and CDR2 FYNNEI. Trimming removed 2 bases from V and 5 bases from J; junction bases left unmatched: 6. CDR3 residues: CASSERLAGWETQYF. CDR3 DNA: TGTGCCAGCAGTGAACGGCTAGCGGGATGGGAGACCCAGTACTTC.

The chain combines TRBV7-8 with TRBJ2-7; TRBD1 matches at 8 bases. V lost 4 bases and J lost 10; bases outside the gene matches: 6. Germline V gene lookup returns CDR1 SGHVS and CDR2 FQNEAQ. The CDR3 is 12 residues long. This CDR3 reads CASSSTGGHQYF. Written as DNA, the CDR3 is TGTGCCAGCAGCTCAACAGGGGGTCATCAGTACTTC.

The genes are TRBV15 and TRBJ2-1; 8 bases match TRBD2. Germline V gene lookup returns CDR1 LNHNV and CDR2 YYDKDF (reference sequence). The V segment lost 0 bases and the J segment 0 bases; nucleotides outside the gene matches: 7. The CDR3 has 18 amino acids. The CDR3 sequence: CATSRDTTSGSSYNEQFF. The CDR3 coding sequence is TGTGCCACCAGCAGAGATACTACTAGCGGATCCTCCTACAATGAGCAGTTCTTC.

This chain joins TRBV28 and TRBJ1-2; D ambiguous. The CDR3 consists of 13 residues. CDR1 and CDR2 from the germline V gene are MDHEN and SYDVKM. With 4 bases removed from V and 5 bases from J, the gap between germline ends came to 11 bases. The chain's CDR3 is CASSSTRGYGYTF. DNA of the CDR3: TGTGCCAGCAGTTCCACCCGGGGTTATGGCTACACCTTC.

This clone was seen just once. The chain has TRBV28 and TRBJ2-7; D perhaps matches TRBD2 (6 bases). This CDR3 contains 13 residues. V was shortened by 8 bases and J by 5 bases, with 16 bases between the two germline ends. Per the germline V gene, CDR1 is MDHEN and CDR2 is SYDVKM. CDR3: CASSGRETDEQYF. CDR3 nucleotide sequence: TGTGCCAGCTCGGGACGGGAGACTGACGAGCAGTACTTC.

The sample holds a few counts of this clone. This chain links TRBV10-2 with TRBJ2-7, with 7 bases identical to TRBD2. The germline V gene encodes CDR1 WSHSY and CDR2 SAAADI. V was clipped by 8 bases and J by 3 bases; unmatched bases: 7. The CDR3 extends over 13 amino acids. DNA for the CDR3: TGCGCCAGCGGGCTAGCGGAAGACTACGAGCAGTACTTC. As protein: CASGLAEDYEQYF.

The rearrangement links TRBV28 to TRBJ2-3, with no clear D. V dropped 4 bases and J dropped 4 bases, with 24 bases sitting between them. Germline values: CDR1 MDHEN, CDR2 SYDVKM. This CDR3 has 18 amino acids. CDR3 in amino acids: CASSSQIRASLRADTQYF. The CDR3 DNA follows: TGTGCCAGCAGTTCTCAGATACGTGCCTCCCTACGGGCAGATACGCAGTATTTT.

J is TRBJ2-2 and V is TRBV11-2, with a possible D match to TRBD1 (6 bases). The CDR3 runs to 14 residues. V gave up 5 bases and J gave up 7 bases, with 14 bases separating them. Germline values: CDR1 SGHAT, CDR2 FQNNGV. The CDR3 DNA is TGTGCCAGCAGCAGGAACAGGGCGGGCGGGGAGCTGTTTTTT. Its protein is CASSRNRAGGELFF. The entire variable domain, with the rest obtained from reference TRBV11-2 and TRBJ2-2, is as follows: EAGVAQSPRYKIIEKRQSVAFWCNPISGHATLYWYQQILGQGPKLLIQFQNNGVVDDSQLPKDRFSAERLKGVDSTLKIQPAKLEDSAVYLCASSRNRAGGELFFGEGSRLTVL.

This chain joins TRBV28 and TRBJ2-7; D is possibly TRBD1 (5 bases). The CDR3 spans 14 residues. V shed 2 bases and J shed 1 base, with 9 bases lying between them. Germline V lookup: CDR1 MDHEN, CDR2 SYDVKM. The CDR3 nucleotides are TGTGCCAGCAGTTTACCAGGGCGGTCCTACGAGCAGTACTTC. Amino acids: CASSLPGRSYEQYF.

The chain employs TRBV28 and TRBJ2-7; D remains ambiguous. V dropped 4 bases and J dropped 4 bases, with 5 bases sitting between them. Per the germline V gene, CDR1 is MDHEN and CDR2 is SYDVKM. CDR3 size: 11 residues. The CDR3 DNA is TGTGCCAGCAGTTACGGGTACGAGCAGTACTTC. This gives the protein CASSYGYEQYF.

CDR3 in DNA: TGTGCCATCAGTGAGTCAGGAGCGGCGAACACCGGGGAGCTGTTTTTT. Protein sequence: CAISESGAANTGELFF. The rearrangement links TRBV10-3 to TRBJ2-2, with D tentatively TRBD2 (5 bases). V lost 0 bases to trimming and J lost 0 bases, with 8 bases between them. The length of the CDR3 is 16 residues. CDR1 and CDR2 from the germline V gene are ENHRY and SYGVKD.

The CDR3 protein is CSVTTSDWGDEQFF. The CDR3 coding sequence is TGCAGCGTGACCACTAGCGACTGGGGGGATGAGCAGTTCTTC. The genes are TRBV29-1 and TRBJ2-1; 7 bases fit TRBD2. Germline CDR1 SQVTM, CDR2 ANQGSEA. CDR3 length: 14 amino acids. V lost 6 bases, J lost 8 bases, and 13 bases stayed unmatched.

This chain links TRBV10-1 with TRBJ2-1; TRBD2 aligns across 7 bases. Looked up from germline, CDR1 is WNHNN and CDR2 is SYGVQD (reference sequence). The CDR3 totals 13 residues. Unmatched junction bases numbered 4, after V lost 6 bases and J lost 5 bases. In DNA form, the CDR3 reads TGCGCCAGCAGACACCTAGCGGACAATGAGCAGTTCTTC. It yields the protein CASRHLADNEQFF.

The V and J genes are TRBV29-1 and TRBJ2-2, with TRBD2 identical over 10 bases. V was pared by 5 bases and J by 7 bases, with 10 bases of the junction left unmatched. The germline gives CDR1 SQVTM, CDR2 ANQGSEA. The CDR3 is made up of 15 amino acids. CDR3 sequence reads: CSVYWRTSGSGELFF. The CDR3 nucleotides read TGCAGCGTTTATTGGAGGACTAGCGGCAGCGGGGAGCTGTTTTTT.

J is TRBJ1-5 and V is TRBV30; TRBD1 matches 9 bases. Unmatched junction bases numbered 2, after V lost 8 bases and J lost 0 bases. This CDR3 is built from 13 residues. Germline values: CDR1 GTSNPN, CDR2 SVGIG (reference sequence). The CDR3 region has the DNA TGTGCCCAGGGACAGGGTAGCAATCAGCCCCAGCATTTT. Protein sequence: CAQGQGSNQPQHF.